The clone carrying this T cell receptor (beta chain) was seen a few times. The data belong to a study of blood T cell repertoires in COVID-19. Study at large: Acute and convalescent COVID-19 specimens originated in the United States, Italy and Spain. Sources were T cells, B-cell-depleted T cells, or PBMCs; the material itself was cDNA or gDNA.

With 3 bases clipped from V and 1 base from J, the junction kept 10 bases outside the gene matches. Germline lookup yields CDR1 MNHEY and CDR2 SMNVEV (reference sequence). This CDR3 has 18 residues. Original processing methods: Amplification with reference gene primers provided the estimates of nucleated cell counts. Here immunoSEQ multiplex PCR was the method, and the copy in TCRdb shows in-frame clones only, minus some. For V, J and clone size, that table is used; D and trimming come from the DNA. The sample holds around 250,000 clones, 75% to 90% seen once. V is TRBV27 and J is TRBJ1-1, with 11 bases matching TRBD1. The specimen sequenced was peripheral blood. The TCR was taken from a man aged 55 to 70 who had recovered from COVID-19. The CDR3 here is CASSFGDRGFPENTEAFF. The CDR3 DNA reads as TGTGCCAGCAGTTTTGGGGACAGGGGGTTTCCAGAGAACACTGAAGCTTTCTTT.